This entry is about one T cell receptor beta chain. The target antigen is unknown. The CDR3 totals 14 residues. Trimming took 1 base from V and 3 from J, leaving 8 bases between them. Germline lookup yields CDR1 SGHKS and CDR2 YYEKEE (reference sequence). This record belongs to a study of long-term antiretroviral therapy in people with HIV. Overall study context: It was about a decade before the 2015 immediate-ART recommendation that the earliest samples were taken. Study-wide results and caveats: Post-ART samples showed increased diversity that remained below transplant donor control levels.

At the survey level, the v3.0 immunoSEQ assay was run. The table came from immunoSEQ multiplex PCR; TCRdb's copy has only in-frame clones and leaves some out. The table shows tens of thousands of clones, with approximately 83% occurring only once. This material consisted of unsorted PBMCs, taken 2.2 years after starting antiretroviral therapy. The chain combines TRBV5-5 with TRBJ2-1; unclear D gene. The source of this sequence is a man younger than 35 with HIV. CDR3 region: CASSLPTHYNEQFF. The CDR3 bases are TGTGCCAGCAGCTTGCCGACTCACTACAATGAGCAGTTCTTC.